This TCR beta chain emerged from a study of blood T cell repertoires in COVID-19. Study in general: The study drew acute and convalescent COVID-19 samples from the United States, Italy and Spain. In each case, the material was cDNA or gDNA derived from T cells, B-cell-depleted T cells, or PBMCs.

This clone was picked up one time. In the authors' methods: Estimated nucleated cell counts came from reference gene primer amplification. Here immunoSEQ multiplex PCR was the method, and the copy in TCRdb shows in-frame clones only, minus some. That table furnishes V, J and clone size, whereas the DNA furnished D and trimming. The repertoire consists of 77,000 or so clones, with over 85% occurring once and the leading ten covering approximately 4.5%. The source material was peripheral blood. This clonotype was sampled from a man aged 50-60 years with active COVID-19.

The CDR3, as DNA: TGTGCCAGCTCTCCTAGCGGGAGGGCCTACGAGCAGTACTTC. As protein: CASSPSGRAYEQYF. The chain couples TRBV18 to TRBJ2-7, with TRBD2 matching over 12 bases. Looked up from germline, CDR1 is KGHSH and CDR2 is LQKENI. This CDR3 region has 14 residues. V gave up 6 bases and J gave up 2 bases; unmatched junction bases: 2.